Presented here are 21 T cell receptor beta chains from one specimen sequenced in a study of a mutant IDH1 vaccine in newly diagnosed glioma. Their specific antigens are unknown. As for time point: week 35, safety follow-up. Alongside topical imiquimod, each dose of vaccine comprised 300 ug of mutant IDH1 20-mer peptide. TCRdb's table, derived via immunoSEQ multiplex PCR, lists solely in-frame clones and lacks some. The profile shows tens of thousands of clones, 75% to 90% of them singletons. This specimen consisted of PBMCs, obtained from a glioma patient whose treatment included an IDH1 peptide vaccine. The source of these receptors is a middle-aged man with glioma.

This sequence joins TRBV6-6 and TRBJ1-1; TRBD1 is a possible D gene (5 bases). The V end was cut by 0 bases, the J end by 3 bases, with 8 bases between. Germline V CDR1 and CDR2: MNHNY, SVGAGI (reference sequence). This CDR3 spans 14 amino acids. CDR3 nucleotides: TGTGCCAGCAGTTACTCGGGGGGAGACACTGAAGCTTTCTTT. The encoded protein is CASSYSGGDTEAFF.

The chain combines TRBV7-9 with TRBJ1-1; no clear D. CDR1 is SEHNR and CDR2 is FQNEAQ in the germline V gene (reference sequence). CDR3 size: 13 residues. V was cut by 5 bases and J by 1 base, with 8 bases left in between. The CDR3 nucleotides are TGTGCCAGCAGCGACGGCCGGAACACTGAAGCTTTCTTT. Protein product: CASSDGRNTEAFF.

The V and J genes are TRBV4-1 and TRBJ2-3; D unresolved. This CDR3 is built from 14 residues. The V gene's germline CDR1 is MGHRA and CDR2 YSYEKL. Trimming removed 9 bases at V and 0 bases at J, with 13 bases between. CDR3 sequence reads: CASADTPSTDTQYF. CDR3 sequence (DNA): TGCGCCAGTGCGGATACCCCTAGCACAGATACGCAGTATTTT.

As concerns this clone: The same CDR3 also results from other DNA sequences found in this sample. This chain uses TRBV4-3 with TRBJ2-7; 10 bases map to TRBD2. This CDR3 has 16 amino acids. V was clipped by 0 bases and J by 3 bases; unmatched bases: 5. Germline V gene sequence: CDR1 LGHNA, CDR2 YSLEER. CDR3 protein: CASSQDRASGSYEQYF. The CDR3 nucleotides are TGCGCCAGCAGCCAAGATAGGGCTAGCGGGAGCTACGAGCAGTACTTC.

The V call is TRBV2, the J call TRBJ1-3; the D is unclear. The germline gives CDR1 SNHLY, CDR2 FYNNEI. The CDR3 sequence is 17 residues long. V was trimmed by 5 bases and J by 3 bases, leaving 20 bases between them. The CDR3 DNA sequence: TGTGCCAGCAGTCTCCTCGCTAAGGGCAGGTTTGGAAACACCATATATTTT. It encodes CASSLLAKGRFGNTIYF.

The CDR3 is CASSLGGEGTEAFF. The CDR3 nucleotides read TGTGCCAGCAGCTTAGGGGGTGAGGGCACTGAAGCTTTCTTT. V gene TRBV13 combines with J gene TRBJ1-1, with D unclear. The V gene lost 0 bases and the J gene lost 4 bases, with 9 bases spanning the gap. The CDR3 contains 14 residues. Germline V lookup: CDR1 PRHDT, CDR2 FYEKMQ (reference sequence).

This clone has only one observation. The chain combines TRBV27 with TRBJ2-4; D not resolved. There are 12 residues in the CDR3. CDR1 and CDR2 from the germline V gene are MNHEY and SMNVEV (reference sequence). V was trimmed by 7 bases and J by 5 bases, leaving 9 bases between them. CDR3 in DNA: TGTGCCAGCACCCCAAGGGAAAACATTCAGTACTTC. This encodes CASTPRENIQYF.

CDR3 protein: CASSSRVNEQYV. The CDR3 nucleotides are TGTGCCAGCAGCTCCAGGGTCAACGAGCAGTACGTC. This chain uses TRBV7-9 with TRBJ2-7; weak D call: TRBD1 (5 bases). V was trimmed by 4 bases and J by 5 bases, leaving 9 bases between them. The germline CDR1 and CDR2 sequences are SEHNR and FQNEAQ (reference sequence). This CDR3 is 12 amino acids long.

The rearrangement joins TRBV27 to TRBJ2-7, with 7 bases that match TRBD1. Germline V gene sequence: CDR1 MNHEY, CDR2 SMNVEV (reference sequence). This CDR3 is built from 15 residues. After removal of 6 bases from V and 2 bases from J, the junction contained 10 bases not matched to a gene. CDR3 sequence: CASSHRETGPYEQYF. The DNA for the CDR3 is TGTGCCAGCAGCCACAGAGAGACAGGGCCCTACGAGCAGTACTTC.

The chain uses TRBV5-1 and TRBJ2-7, with 8 bases matching TRBD2. CDR1 and CDR2 from the germline V gene are SGHRS and YFSETQ. This CDR3 is built from 16 residues. V was pared by 4 bases and J by 4 bases, with 13 bases of the junction left unmatched. The CDR3 DNA reads as TGCGCCAGCAGCACCGGCCAGCGGGAGTTCTCTTACGAGCAGTACTTC. Translated, it gives CASSTGQREFSYEQYF.

The chain has TRBV19 and TRBJ1-1; possibly TRBD1 for D (6 bases). CDR3 length equals 15 residues. Per germline, CDR1 LNHDA and CDR2 SQIVND (reference sequence). V was shortened by 7 bases and J by 1 base, with 16 bases between the two germline ends. The CDR3 loop reads CASKLFVQGNTEAFF. DNA for the CDR3: TGTGCCAGTAAGTTGTTTGTACAGGGGAACACTGAAGCTTTCTTT.

The chain combines TRBV19 with TRBJ1-1; no firm D call. Deletions cut 7 bases from V and 1 base from J, with 7 bases between. Germline V lookup: CDR1 LNHDA, CDR2 SQIVND (reference sequence). The CDR3 totals 12 residues. The DNA of the CDR3 is TGTGCCAGTACGGGGTGGAACACTGAAGCTTTCTTT. As protein: CASTGWNTEAFF.

V gene TRBV6-5 combines with J gene TRBJ1-2, with a tentative D call TRBD1 (6 bases). The CDR3 spans 13 residues. Germline lookup yields CDR1 MNHEY and CDR2 SVGAGI. V was cut by 5 bases and J by 4 bases, with 11 bases left in between. CDR3 loop: CASSKQGSYGYTF. CDR3 in DNA: TGTGCCAGCAGTAAACAGGGTTCCTATGGCTACACCTTC.

The genes are TRBV5-5 and TRBJ1-4; D not certain. There are 15 residues in the CDR3. Trimming left V 0 bases short and J 5 bases short, with 11 bases between. Per germline, CDR1 SGHKS and CDR2 YYEKEE (reference sequence). This CDR3 is CASSLEGSVNEKLFF. In DNA, the CDR3 is TGTGCCAGCAGCTTGGAGGGTTCGGTGAATGAAAAACTGTTTTTT.

V usage is TRBV18 and J usage is TRBJ2-7, with 9 bases aligning to TRBD1. Germline assignment: CDR1 KGHSH and CDR2 LQKENI. Trimming cost V 3 bases and J 4 bases; bases outside gene matches: 7. The CDR3 is 15 residues long. Written as DNA, the CDR3 is TGTGCCAGCTCACCTACCACAGGGGGCGGATACGAGCAGTACTTC. It codes for CASSPTTGGGYEQYF.

This chain joins TRBV4-2 and TRBJ2-7, with TRBD1 matching over 10 bases. The CDR3 runs to 15 residues. V lost 4 bases and J lost 4; bases outside the gene matches: 7. Germline CDR1 is LGHNA and CDR2 is YNFKEQ. CDR3 DNA: TGTGCCAGCAGCCCTCGACAGGGGGCGCGGTACGAGCAGTACTTC. Translation: CASSPRQGARYEQYF.

The chain combines TRBV28 with TRBJ1-2; the match to TRBD1 covers 7 bases. Germline values: CDR1 MDHEN, CDR2 SYDVKM. Trimming removed 5 bases from V and 3 bases from J; junction bases left unmatched: 12. This CDR3 spans 16 amino acids. CDR3 in amino acids: CASSAPRTGSHYGYTF. CDR3 sequence (DNA): TGTGCCAGCAGTGCCCCGAGGACAGGTTCGCACTATGGCTACACCTTC.

The chain has TRBV7-2 and TRBJ2-7; perhaps D is TRBD1 or TRBD2 (5 bases each). Trimming stripped 5 bases from V and 0 bases from J, with 11 bases between. The CDR3 totals 14 residues. CDR1 and CDR2 (germline): SGHTA, FQGNSA. The CDR3 nucleotides are TGTGCCAGCAGCCGGGACGCCCTCTCCTACGAGCAGTACTTC. This gives the protein CASSRDALSYEQYF.

The rearrangement uses TRBV19 and TRBJ2-2, with 16 nucleotides matching TRBD2. CDR3 length equals 17 residues. Germline V CDR1 and CDR2: LNHDA, SQIVND (reference sequence). The V gene end was trimmed by 4 bases and the J gene end by 6 bases; junction bases not matched to a gene: 5. CDR3 nucleotide sequence: TGTGCCAGTAGTACCGGGACTAGCGGGAGGGCCCCCGGGGAGCTGTTTTTT. It codes for CASSTGTSGRAPGELFF.

The chain is built from TRBV28 and TRBJ1-1; D may be TRBD1 (6 bases). Germline V CDR1 and CDR2: MDHEN, SYDVKM. CDR3 length equals 15 residues. Between the trimmed V and J ends, which lost 6 bases and 4 bases, there was a span of 18 bases. The DNA for the CDR3 is TGTGCCAGCAGCCGCGGTTTTGAGGGGGGCACTGAAGCTTTCTTT. This sequence encodes CASSRGFEGGTEAFF. Based on the CDR3 plus reference TRBV28 and TRBJ1-1, the full variable domain is DVKVTQSSRYLVKRTGEKVFLECVQDMDHENMFWYRQDPGLGLRLIYFSYDVKMKEKGDIPEGYSVSREKKERFSLILESASTNQTSMYLCASSRGFEGGTEAFFGQGTRLTVV.

V and J are TRBV7-2 and TRBJ1-1; D gene ambiguous. Germline V gene sequence: CDR1 SGHTA, CDR2 FQGNSA. Trimming cost V 5 bases and J 4 bases, with 14 bases left between them. This CDR3 comprises 14 residues. The CDR3 region is CASSLRFLGTEAFF. In DNA, the CDR3 is TGTGCCAGCAGCCTCAGGTTTCTTGGCACTGAAGCTTTCTTT. Variable domain in full (rest from reference TRBV7-2 and TRBJ1-1): GAGVSQSPSNKVTEKGKDVELRCDPISGHTALYWYRQSLGQGLEFLIYFQGNSAPDKSGLPSDRFSAERTGGSVSTLTIQRTQQEDSAVYLCASSLRFLGTEAFFGQGTRLTVV.